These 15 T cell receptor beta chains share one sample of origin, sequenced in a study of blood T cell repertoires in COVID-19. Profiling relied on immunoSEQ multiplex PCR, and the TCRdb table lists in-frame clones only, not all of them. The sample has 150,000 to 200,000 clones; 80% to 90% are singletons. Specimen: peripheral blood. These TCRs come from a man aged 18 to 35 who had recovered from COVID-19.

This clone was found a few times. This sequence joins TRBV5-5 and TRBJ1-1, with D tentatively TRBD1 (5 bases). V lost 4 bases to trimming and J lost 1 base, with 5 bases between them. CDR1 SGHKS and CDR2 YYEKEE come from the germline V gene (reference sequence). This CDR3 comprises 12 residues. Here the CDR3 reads CASSRGNTEAFF. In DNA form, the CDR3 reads TGTGCCAGCAGCAGGGGGAACACTGAAGCTTTCTTT.

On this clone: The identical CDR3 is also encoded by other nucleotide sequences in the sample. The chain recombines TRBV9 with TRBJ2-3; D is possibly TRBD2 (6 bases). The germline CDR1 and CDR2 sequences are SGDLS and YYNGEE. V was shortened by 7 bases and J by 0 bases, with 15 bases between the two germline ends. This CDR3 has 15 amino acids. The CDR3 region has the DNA TGTGCCAGCTCCCTTCTGAGCGGGAGCACAGATACGCAGTATTTT. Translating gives CASSLLSGSTDTQYF. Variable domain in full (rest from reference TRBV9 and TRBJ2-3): DSGVTQTPKHLITATGQRVTLRCSPRSGDLSVYWYQQSLDQGLQFLIQYYNGEERAKGNILERFSAQQFPDLHSELNLSSLELGDSALYFCASSLLSGSTDTQYFGPGTRLTVL.

As DNA, the CDR3 is TGTGCCAGCAGTCTTCCGGGACAGGGGGATGCTTTCTTT. It encodes CASSLPGQGDAFF. This chain joins TRBV6-5 and TRBJ1-1, with TRBD1 identical over 11 bases. Germline V gene sequence: CDR1 MNHEY, CDR2 SVGAGI. The CDR3 is 13 amino acids. The trim removed 5 bases at V and 11 bases at J, leaving 7 bases unmatched.

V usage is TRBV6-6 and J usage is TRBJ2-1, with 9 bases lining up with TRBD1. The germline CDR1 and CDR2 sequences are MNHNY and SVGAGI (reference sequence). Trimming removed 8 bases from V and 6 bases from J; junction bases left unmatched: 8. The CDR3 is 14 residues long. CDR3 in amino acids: CASSGTGTPNEQFF. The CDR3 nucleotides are TGTGCCAGCTCTGGGACAGGGACTCCCAATGAGCAGTTCTTC.

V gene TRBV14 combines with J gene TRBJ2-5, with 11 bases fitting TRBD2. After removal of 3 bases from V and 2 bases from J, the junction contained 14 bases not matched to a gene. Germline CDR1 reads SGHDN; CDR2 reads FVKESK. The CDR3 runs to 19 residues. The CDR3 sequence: CASSQELGSGRAWQETQYF. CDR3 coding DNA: TGTGCCAGCAGCCAGGAACTTGGTAGCGGGAGGGCCTGGCAAGAGACCCAGTACTTC.

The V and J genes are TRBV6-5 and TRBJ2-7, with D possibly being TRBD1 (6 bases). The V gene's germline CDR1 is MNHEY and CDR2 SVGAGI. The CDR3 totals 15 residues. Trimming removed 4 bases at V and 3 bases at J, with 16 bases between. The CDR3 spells CASSSTSTGGYEQYF. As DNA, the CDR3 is TGTGCCAGCAGTTCCACGTCGACAGGAGGCTACGAGCAGTACTTC.

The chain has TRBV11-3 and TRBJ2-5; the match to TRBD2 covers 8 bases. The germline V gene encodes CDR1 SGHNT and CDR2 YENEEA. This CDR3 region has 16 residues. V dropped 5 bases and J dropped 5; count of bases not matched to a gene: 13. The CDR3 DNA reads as TGTGCCAGCAGCCCTGGTCGGGGGGGCGGTCGGGAGACCCAGTACTTC. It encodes CASSPGRGGGRETQYF. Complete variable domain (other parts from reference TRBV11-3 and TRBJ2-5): EAGVVQSPRYKIIEKKQPVAFWCNPISGHNTLYWYLQNLGQGPELLIRYENEEAVDDSQLPKDRFSAERLKGVDSTLKIQPAELGDSAVYLCASSPGRGGGRETQYFGPGTRLLVL.

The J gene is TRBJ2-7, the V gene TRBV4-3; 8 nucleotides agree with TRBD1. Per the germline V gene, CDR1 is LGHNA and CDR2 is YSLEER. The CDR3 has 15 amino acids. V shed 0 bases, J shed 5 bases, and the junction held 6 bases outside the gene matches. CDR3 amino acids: CASSQDGSGGDEQYF. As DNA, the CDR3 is TGCGCCAGCAGCCAAGATGGGTCAGGGGGCGACGAGCAGTACTTC.

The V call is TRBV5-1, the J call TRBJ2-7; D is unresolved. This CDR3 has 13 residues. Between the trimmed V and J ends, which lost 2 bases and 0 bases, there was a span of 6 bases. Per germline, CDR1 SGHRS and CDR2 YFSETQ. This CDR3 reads CASSLEISYEQYF. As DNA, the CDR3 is TGCGCCAGCAGCTTAGAGATCTCCTACGAGCAGTACTTC.

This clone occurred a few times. The CDR3: CASSSYDRELFGYTF. CDR3 nucleotides: TGTGCCAGCAGCTCCTACGACAGGGAATTGTTTGGCTACACCTTC. V is TRBV5-6 and J is TRBJ1-2; 7 bases line up with TRBD1. The CDR3 is 15 amino acids. The ends lost 3 bases at V and 7 bases at J; junction bases unmatched: 12. Germline CDR1 reads SGHDT; CDR2 reads YYEEEE.

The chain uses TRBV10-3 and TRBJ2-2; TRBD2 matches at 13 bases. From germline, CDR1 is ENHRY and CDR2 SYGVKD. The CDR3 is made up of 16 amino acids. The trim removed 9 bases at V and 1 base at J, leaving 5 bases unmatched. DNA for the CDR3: TGTGCCATTTCCGGGACTAGCGGGAAGAACACCGGGGAGCTGTTTTTT. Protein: CAISGTSGKNTGELFF.

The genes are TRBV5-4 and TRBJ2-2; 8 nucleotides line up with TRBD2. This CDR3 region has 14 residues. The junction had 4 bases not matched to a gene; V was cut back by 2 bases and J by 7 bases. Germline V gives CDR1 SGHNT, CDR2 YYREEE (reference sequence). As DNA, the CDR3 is TGTGCCAGCAGCTTCGGGAGGGCCGGCGGGGAGCTGTTTTTT. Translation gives CASSFGRAGGELFF.

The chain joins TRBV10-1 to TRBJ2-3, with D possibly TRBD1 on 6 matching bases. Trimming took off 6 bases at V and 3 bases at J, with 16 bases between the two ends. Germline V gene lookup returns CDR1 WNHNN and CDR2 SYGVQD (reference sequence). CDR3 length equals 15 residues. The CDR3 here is CASSPGTRRTDTQYF. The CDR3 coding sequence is TGCGCCAGCAGCCCCGGGACACGGAGGACAGATACGCAGTATTTT.

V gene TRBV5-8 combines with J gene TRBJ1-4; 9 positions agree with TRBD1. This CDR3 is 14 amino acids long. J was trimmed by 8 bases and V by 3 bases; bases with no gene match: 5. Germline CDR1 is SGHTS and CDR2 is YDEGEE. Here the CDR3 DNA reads TGTGCCAGCAGCTACCGGGACAGGGCCGAAAAACTGTTTTTT. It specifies CASSYRDRAEKLFF.

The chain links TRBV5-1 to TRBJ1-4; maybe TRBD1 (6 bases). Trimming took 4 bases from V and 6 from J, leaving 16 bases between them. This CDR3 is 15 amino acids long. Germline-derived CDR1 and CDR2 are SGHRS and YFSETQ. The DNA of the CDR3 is TGCGCCAGCAGCCCCATCCCGCACAGGGATGAAAAACTGTTTTTT. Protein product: CASSPIPHRDEKLFF. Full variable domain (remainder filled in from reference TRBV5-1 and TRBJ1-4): KAGVTQTPRYLIKTRGQQVTLSCSPISGHRSVSWYQQTPGQGLQFLFEYFSETQRNKGNFPGRFSGRQFSNSRSEMNVSTLELGDSALYLCASSPIPHRDEKLFFGSGTQLSVL.